Sequencing of this TCR beta chain was carried out in a study of blood T cell repertoires in COVID-19. Study in general: Some COVID-19 samples were acute and others convalescent; all came from the United States, Italy and Spain. Sources were T cells, B-cell-depleted T cells, or PBMCs; the material itself was cDNA or gDNA.

Authors' processing steps: For nucleated cells, counts were estimated from reference gene primer amplification. Only in-frame clones appear in the TCRdb table, and some are missing; sequencing was by immunoSEQ multiplex PCR. The V and J calls and clone size are taken from that table; D and trimming were inferred from the DNA. Among 45,000 to 65,000 clones, around nine tenths were seen once, and the ten largest hold approximately 26%. This clonotype was obtained from a human donor in a cohort sampled during active COVID-19. The sequencing input was peripheral blood.

CDR3 sequence: CATSDFGRGGYNEQFF. The CDR3 bases are TGTGCCACCAGTGATTTTGGGCGGGGGGGCTACAATGAGCAGTTCTTC. The rearrangement joins TRBV24-1 to TRBJ2-1; 9 bases map to TRBD2. The CDR3 spans 16 residues. Germline CDR1 KGHDR, CDR2 SFDVKD. Trimming at V came to 1 base and at J to 3 bases, leaving 3 bases not matched to a gene.